This note documents a single TCR beta chain sequence. This sample is drawn from a study of shared clonotypes between healthy human individuals. Per the germline V gene, CDR1 is SGDLS and CDR2 is YYNGEE. CDR3 length equals 16 residues. Trimming removed 4 bases at V and 0 bases at J, with 13 bases between. The assay was immunoSEQ multiplex PCR, and TCRdb's table has in-frame clones only and misses some. The data show 200,000 to 250,000 clones, 60% to 80% seen once. The sample taken for sequencing was memory CD4+ T cells sorted from blood. The sample's subset: CD45RA-negative fraction. The chain employs TRBV9 and TRBJ2-2; D is unresolved. The clonotype originates from a man younger than 40 in good health. The CDR3 sequence: CASSPRGAANTGELFF. The DNA of the CDR3 is TGTGCCAGCAGCCCCCGCGGAGCTGCGAACACCGGGGAGCTGTTTTTT.